This T cell receptor beta chain was observed in a study of shared clonotypes between healthy human individuals. This table comes from immunoSEQ multiplex PCR, and its TCRdb copy is limited to in-frame clones, with some not included. The sample lists roughly 2,300,000 clones; around 92% were seen once. Partitioning of CD4+ cells yielded a CD45RA+ naive subset and a CD45RA-negative memory subset. This clonotype was obtained from a man younger than 35 in good health. Some clones in this sample may be carry-over from other donors' samples. The sample was naive CD4+ T cells from PBMCs. Subset of the sample: CD45RA+ positively selected.

CDR3 in amino acids: CASSFDYYGYTF. The DNA for the CDR3 is TGTGCCAGCAGTTTCGATTACTATGGCTACACCTTC. The chain recombines TRBV28 with TRBJ1-2; no firm D call. This CDR3 spans 12 amino acids. Trimming pared 3 bases from V and 3 bases from J, leaving 5 bases between. Germline V CDR1 and CDR2: MDHEN, SYDVKM.